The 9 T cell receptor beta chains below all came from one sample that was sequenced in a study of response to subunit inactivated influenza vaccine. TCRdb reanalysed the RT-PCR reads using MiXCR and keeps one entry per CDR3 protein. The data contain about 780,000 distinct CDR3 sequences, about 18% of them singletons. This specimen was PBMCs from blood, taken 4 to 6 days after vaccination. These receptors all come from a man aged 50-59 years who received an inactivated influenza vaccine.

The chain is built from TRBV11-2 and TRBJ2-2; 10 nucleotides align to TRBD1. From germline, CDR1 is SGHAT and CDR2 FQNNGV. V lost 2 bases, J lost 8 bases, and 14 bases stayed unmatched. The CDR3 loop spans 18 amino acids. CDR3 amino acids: CASSLHPPGTGDPGELFF. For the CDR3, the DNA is TGTGCCAGCAGCTTACACCCCCCCGGGACAGGGGATCCGGGGGAGCTGTTTTTT.

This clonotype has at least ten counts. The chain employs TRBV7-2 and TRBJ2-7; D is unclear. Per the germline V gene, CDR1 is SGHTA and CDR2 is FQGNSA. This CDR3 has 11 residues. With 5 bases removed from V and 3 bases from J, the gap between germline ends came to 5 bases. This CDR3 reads CASSNRYEQYF. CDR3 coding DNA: TGTGCCAGCAGCAACCGCTACGAGCAGTACTTC.

The CDR3 spells CASMGQSGEKLFF. The CDR3 region has the DNA TGTGCCAGCATGGGGCAAAGCGGTGAAAAACTGTTTTTT. This chain joins TRBV6-1 and TRBJ1-4, with a tentative D call TRBD1 (5 bases). The CDR3 length is 13 residues. V dropped 7 bases and J dropped 7 bases, with 13 bases sitting between them. The germline CDR1 and CDR2 sequences are MNHNS and SASEGT.

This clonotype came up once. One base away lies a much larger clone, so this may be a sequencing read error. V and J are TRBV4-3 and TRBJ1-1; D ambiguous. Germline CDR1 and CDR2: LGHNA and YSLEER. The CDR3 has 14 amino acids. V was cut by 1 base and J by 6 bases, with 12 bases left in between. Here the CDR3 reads CASSQGTRTAEAFF. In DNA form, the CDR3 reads TGCGCCAGCAGCCAAGGGACGCGGACGGCTGAAGCTTTCTTT.

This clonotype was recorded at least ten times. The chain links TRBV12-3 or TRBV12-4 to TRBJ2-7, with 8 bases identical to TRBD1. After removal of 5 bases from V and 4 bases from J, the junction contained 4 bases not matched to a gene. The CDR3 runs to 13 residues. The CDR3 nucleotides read TGTGCCAGCAGTCGACAGGGGCCGTACGAGCAGTACTTC. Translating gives CASSRQGPYEQYF.

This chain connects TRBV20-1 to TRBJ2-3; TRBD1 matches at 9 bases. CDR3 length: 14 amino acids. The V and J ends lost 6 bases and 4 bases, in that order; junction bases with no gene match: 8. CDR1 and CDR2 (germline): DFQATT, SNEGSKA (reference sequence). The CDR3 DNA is TGCAGTGCCAGGGACAGGGTCTTGGCAGATACGCAGTATTTT. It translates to CSARDRVLADTQYF.

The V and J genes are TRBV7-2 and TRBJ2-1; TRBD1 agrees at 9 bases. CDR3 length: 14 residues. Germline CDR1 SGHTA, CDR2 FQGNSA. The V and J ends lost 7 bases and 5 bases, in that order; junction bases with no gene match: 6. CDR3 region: CASKTGTGNNEQFF. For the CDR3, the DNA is TGTGCCAGCAAAACCGGGACAGGGAACAATGAGCAGTTCTTC.

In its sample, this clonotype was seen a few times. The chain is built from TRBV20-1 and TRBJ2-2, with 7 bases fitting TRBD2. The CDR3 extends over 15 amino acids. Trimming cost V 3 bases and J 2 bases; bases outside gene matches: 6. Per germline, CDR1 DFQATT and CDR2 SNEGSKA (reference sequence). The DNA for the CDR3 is TGCAGTGCTAGCCGGAGCGGGGTTAACACCGGGGAGCTGTTTTTT. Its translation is CSASRSGVNTGELFF.

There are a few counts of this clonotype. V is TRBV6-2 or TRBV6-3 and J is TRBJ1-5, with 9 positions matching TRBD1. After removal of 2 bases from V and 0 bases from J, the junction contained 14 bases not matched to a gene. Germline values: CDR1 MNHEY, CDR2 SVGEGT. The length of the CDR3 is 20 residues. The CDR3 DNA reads TGTGCCAGCAGTTACCCCGTAAGGGACAGGGAATTATATAGCAATCAGCCCCAGCATTTT. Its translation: CASSYPVRDRELYSNQPQHF.